This T cell receptor (beta chain) was observed in a study of long-term antiretroviral therapy in people with HIV. Study outcomes and limitations: Despite increasing after ART, diversity remained lower than that of transplant donor controls. The study collected blood between 2004 and 2017, possibly under older ART regimens.

A note on this clone: Its specificity is unknown.

The ends lost 4 bases at V and 8 bases at J; junction bases unmatched: 11. The CDR3 has 14 amino acids. Germline-derived CDR1 and CDR2 are SGHRS and YFSETQ. A v3.0 immunoSEQ assay was performed at survey level. The method was immunoSEQ multiplex PCR; TCRdb's version includes in-frame clones alone and lacks a portion of them. The table lists under 50,000 clones, about 94% of them singletons. HIV-positive participants were all treated in the United States. This chain uses TRBV5-1 with TRBJ1-2; 7 nucleotides match TRBD1. The specimen was unsorted PBMCs, collected approximately 9.5 years after starting antiretroviral therapy. The receptor was isolated from a man aged 25-45 years with HIV. CDR3 DNA sequence: TGCGCCAGCAGCACGGGACAGTTCTCCTGGGGCTACACCTTC. It yields the protein CASSTGQFSWGYTF.